The 22 T cell receptor beta chains in this list originate from one sample, sequenced in a study of identifying expanded T cells in peripheral blood. TCRdb keeps only in-frame clones here, not all; method: immunoSEQ multiplex PCR. The table has around 130,000 clones, roughly 90% seen once. The sample comprised blood. Source of these receptors: a person between 18 and 75 years old in good health.

The chain carries TRBV7-9 and TRBJ2-6; perhaps TRBD1 as D (6 bases). The germline V gene encodes CDR1 SEHNR and CDR2 FQNEAQ (reference sequence). CDR3 length equals 16 residues. The V and J ends lost 5 bases and 1 base respectively, with 12 bases between them. The CDR3 is CASSRSTGSGANVLTF. Here the CDR3 DNA reads TGTGCCAGCAGCCGGTCCACAGGGTCTGGGGCCAACGTCCTGACTTTC.

This sequence joins TRBV28 and TRBJ2-7; TRBD1 matches 7 bases. The CDR3 runs 14 residues. CDR1 and CDR2 from the germline V gene are MDHEN and SYDVKM. Trimming cost V 4 bases and J 3 bases; bases outside gene matches: 6. As DNA, the CDR3 is TGTGCCAGCAGTTCACAGGGGTTAATCTACGAGCAGTACTTC. This encodes CASSSQGLIYEQYF.

This clone came up a few times. J is TRBJ1-1 and V is TRBV27; D is possibly TRBD1 (6 bases). The CDR3 consists of 12 residues. Trimming removed 6 bases at V and 5 bases at J, with 10 bases between. CDR1 MNHEY and CDR2 SMNVEV come from the germline V gene (reference sequence). The CDR3 DNA is TGTGCCAGCAGGGAGGGGGGGACTGAAGCTTTCTTT. Translating it yields CASREGGTEAFF.

This clone was seen a single time. The rearrangement joins TRBV7-9 to TRBJ1-1; maybe TRBD1 (5 bases). The CDR3 extends over 13 amino acids. V shed 2 bases and J shed 3 bases, with 7 bases lying between them. CDR1 is SEHNR and CDR2 is FQNEAQ in the germline V gene (reference sequence). In DNA, the CDR3 is TGTGCCAGCAGCTTACTGGGGGACACTGAAGCTTTCTTT. Encoded protein: CASSLLGDTEAFF.

This clone was picked up one time. This chain connects TRBV4-2 to TRBJ1-5, with 7 bases that match TRBD1. Germline V gene lookup returns CDR1 LGHNA and CDR2 YNFKEQ. The CDR3 spans 16 residues. Unmatched junction bases numbered 10, after V lost 4 bases and J lost 4 bases. The CDR3 sequence is CASSPEGAGYNQPQHF. CDR3 bases: TGTGCCAGCAGCCCAGAGGGGGCTGGATATAATCAGCCCCAGCATTTT.

This clone was observed a single time. This chain links TRBV6-1 with TRBJ1-1; unclear D gene. This CDR3 has 15 amino acids. CDR1 MNHNS and CDR2 SASEGT come from the germline V gene. V was shortened by 1 base and J by 3 bases, with 12 bases between the two germline ends. CDR3 bases: TGTGCCAGCAGTGAAGGGGCCGCAACGGACACTGAAGCTTTCTTT. Protein: CASSEGAATDTEAFF.

The CDR3 DNA is TGTGCCAGCTCAGCTCCGGGACTAGCGGGAGAGGGCATGGAGACCCAGTACTTC. As protein: CASSAPGLAGEGMETQYF. The chain joins TRBV18 to TRBJ2-5; 14 bases agree with TRBD2. This CDR3 has 18 amino acids. Losses at the gene ends were 5 bases for V and 5 bases for J; bases not matched to a gene: 13. Germline values: CDR1 KGHSH, CDR2 LQKENI.

The gene calls are TRBV5-1 and TRBJ2-1; D remains ambiguous. V lost 2 bases to trimming and J lost 7 bases, with 10 bases between them. Per germline, CDR1 SGHRS and CDR2 YFSETQ. The CDR3 runs 13 residues. CDR3 bases: TGCGCCAGCAGCTTAGGTGGGCCTAATGAGCAGTTCTTC. Protein: CASSLGGPNEQFF.

The V gene is TRBV6-6, the J gene TRBJ2-7, with D perhaps TRBD1 or TRBD2 (5 bases each). The CDR3 loop spans 14 amino acids. Germline V gene data show CDR1 as MNHNY and CDR2 as SVGAGI (reference sequence). Trimming removed 5 bases at V and 2 bases at J, with 13 bases between. CDR3 bases: TGTGCCAGCAGTGCAAACGGGGCCCCCTACGAGCAGTACTTC. Translated, it gives CASSANGAPYEQYF.

This clone has only a few counts. This chain connects TRBV27 to TRBJ1-6, with D possibly being TRBD1 (5 bases). The V gene's germline CDR1 is MNHEY and CDR2 SMNVEV (reference sequence). V was shortened by 7 bases and J by 0 bases, with 19 bases between the two germline ends. The CDR3 is 18 amino acids. The CDR3 DNA sequence: TGTGCCAGCACCCTCCGGGGGACCAGCATCTCCTATAATTCACCCCTCCACTTT. The encoded protein is CASTLRGTSISYNSPLHF.

The J gene is TRBJ2-3, the V gene TRBV19, with 9 bases that match TRBD1. The CDR3 length is 16 residues. The V gene's germline CDR1 is LNHDA and CDR2 SQIVND (reference sequence). The junction had 10 bases not matched to a gene; V was cut back by 3 bases and J by 6 bases. The CDR3 coding sequence is TGTGCCAGTAGTATCGGGACCGGGACAGGGCACGATACGCAGTATTTT. It specifies CASSIGTGTGHDTQYF.

This chain connects TRBV27 to TRBJ2-2; 9 nucleotides line up with TRBD2. The CDR3 runs to 15 residues. V was pared by 3 bases and J by 6 bases, with 5 bases of the junction left unmatched. Germline-derived CDR1 and CDR2 are MNHEY and SMNVEV (reference sequence). CDR3 DNA: TGTGCCAGCAGTTTCTCCGCGGGGGGGCCCGGGGAGCTGTTTTTT. Amino acid sequence: CASSFSAGGPGELFF.

The J gene is TRBJ2-1, the V gene TRBV7-2; TRBD2 matches at 8 bases. The trim removed 3 bases at V and 8 bases at J, leaving 6 bases unmatched. Per the germline V gene, CDR1 is SGHTA and CDR2 is FQGNSA. This CDR3 has 14 amino acids. The CDR3 protein is CASSFWRGEDEQFF. CDR3 nucleotide sequence: TGTGCCAGCAGCTTTTGGCGGGGGGAAGATGAGCAGTTCTTC.

This clone was observed a single time. The chain carries TRBV11-3 and TRBJ2-1; D perhaps matches TRBD2 (6 bases). V gave up 6 bases and J gave up 2 bases, with 14 bases separating them. Germline V lookup: CDR1 SGHNT, CDR2 YENEEA. The CDR3 consists of 15 residues. As DNA, the CDR3 is TGTGCCAGCAGTACGCGGACTACCGCCTACAATGAGCAGTTCTTC. Its protein product is CASSTRTTAYNEQFF.

The V gene is TRBV19, the J gene TRBJ2-3, with D unclear. Germline V gene lookup returns CDR1 LNHDA and CDR2 SQIVND (reference sequence). This CDR3 is 14 amino acids long. Deletions cut 8 bases from V and 6 bases from J, with 18 bases between. The CDR3 sequence is CASGRAGAGDTQYF. As DNA, the CDR3 is TGTGCCAGTGGAAGAGCAGGCGCCGGGGATACGCAGTATTTT.

The chain is built from TRBV9 and TRBJ2-4; a possible D gene is TRBD2 (5 bases). Germline V gene data show CDR1 as SGDLS and CDR2 as YYNGEE. With 0 bases removed from V and 6 bases from J, the gap between germline ends came to 13 bases. The CDR3 is 15 amino acids. The CDR3 bases are TGTGCCAGCAGCGTAGCTCCCGGGGTCGGAAACATTCAGTACTTC. Its protein product is CASSVAPGVGNIQYF.

CDR3 residues: CASSDTDSGYTF. The CDR3 bases are TGTGCCAGCAGTGATACTGATAGTGGCTACACCTTC. This chain links TRBV6-1 with TRBJ1-2; D gene unclear. V lost 3 bases, J lost 7 bases, and 9 bases lay in between. Germline V gene lookup returns CDR1 MNHNS and CDR2 SASEGT. CDR3 length: 12 residues.

The chain joins TRBV27 to TRBJ2-7, with unresolved D. From germline, CDR1 is MNHEY and CDR2 SMNVEV (reference sequence). Between the trimmed V and J ends, which lost 5 bases and 1 base, there was a span of 6 bases. CDR3 length equals 12 residues. CDR3 bases: TGTGCCAGCAGTCGCCTTTCCTACGAGCAGTACTTC. Translating it yields CASSRLSYEQYF.

This chain joins TRBV30 and TRBJ1-5, with 8 bases fitting TRBD1. This CDR3 is 13 amino acids long. The V segment lost 0 bases and the J segment 5 bases; nucleotides outside the gene matches: 0. Per germline, CDR1 GTSNPN and CDR2 SVGIG (reference sequence). The CDR3: CAWSVQGDQPQHF. The CDR3 DNA sequence: TGTGCCTGGAGTGTACAGGGGGATCAGCCCCAGCATTTT. The full variable domain, its missing parts supplied by reference TRBV30 and TRBJ1-5, is SQTIHQWPATLVQPVGSPLSLECTVEGTSNPNLYWYRQAAGRGLQLLFYSVGIGQISSEVPQNLSASRPQDRQFILSSKKLLLSDSGFYLCAWSVQGDQPQHFGDGTRLSIL.

This rearrangement joins TRBV19 to TRBJ1-2, with D perhaps TRBD1 (5 bases). Trimming pared 3 bases from V and 5 bases from J, leaving 10 bases between. Germline V gene sequence: CDR1 LNHDA, CDR2 SQIVND (reference sequence). The CDR3 contains 13 residues. CDR3 nucleotides: TGTGCCAGTAGTATGAGGGACGATTATGGCTACACCTTC. Translation gives CASSMRDDYGYTF.

The chain is built from TRBV7-6 and TRBJ2-6, with 11 bases fitting TRBD1. Per germline, CDR1 SGHVS and CDR2 FNYEAQ. CDR3 length: 19 residues. J gave up 0 bases and V 2 bases, and 6 bases lay outside the gene matches. CDR3 amino acids: CASSLRTGGTSSGANVLTF. The CDR3 bases are TGTGCCAGCAGCTTACGGACAGGGGGCACTAGCTCTGGGGCCAACGTCCTGACTTTC.

This chain joins TRBV4-2 and TRBJ1-4, with D tentatively TRBD1 (5 bases). The CDR3 loop spans 14 amino acids. V lost 2 bases to trimming and J lost 6 bases, with 10 bases between them. Germline V CDR1 and CDR2: LGHNA, YNFKEQ. Here the CDR3 DNA reads TGTGCCAGCAGCCAACGAGGGGATCATGAAAAACTGTTTTTT. Translated: CASSQRGDHEKLFF.